This T cell receptor (beta chain) was identified during a study of cytomegalovirus exposure and HLA in healthy donors. Amplification used 60 Vbeta primers and 13 Jbeta primers. TCRdb's copy holds only in-frame clones and misses some; the assay was immunoSEQ multiplex PCR. The table includes about 200,000 clones, 78% detected once. Regarding the study as a whole: Based on reports, TCR beta sequences accurately predicted HLA-A and HLA-B alleles for most subjects. Sequencing had likely introduced a cluster of highly shared sequence variants as an artifact.

The CDR3 runs to 12 residues. The V gene's germline CDR1 is SEHNR and CDR2 FQNEAQ (reference sequence). Turning to this clone: What it recognizes is unknown. A junction boundary mismatches the germline segment, possibly from a read error.

This TCR came from a male donor in good health and CMV-seronegative. The rearrangement links TRBV7-9 to TRBJ2-7; D might be TRBD2 (6 bases). Sequenced sample: PBMCs. CDR3 in amino acids: CSSTPTEGVLYF. The CDR3, as DNA: TGTTCCAGCACCCCGACGGAGGGTGTGCTGTACTTC.